This T cell receptor beta chain was captured by sequencing in a study of blood T cells in healthy people across ages (dated by TCRdb to between 2014 and 2017). Background on the whole study: In model experiments, roughly one uniquely barcoded TCR beta cDNA molecule per two T cells was captured by template switching. Age-related changes in TCR beta repertoire diversity were measured in the study by deep sequencing normalized with unique cDNA molecular identifiers. The donors were divided into four age groups: young (average approximately 17 years), middle-aged (approximately 39), aged (approximately 62) and long-lived (about 80). To avoid experimental bias, donors of different ages were randomly spread across the sequencing lanes. The study analyzed two additional independent replicas of 1 million unique cDNA reads from the same blood draw for two donors, one aged 18 to 29 and one aged 80 or older. The paper's findings and limits, for the study overall: Compared with the aged group, more naive CD4+ T cells, fewer expanded clones and increased TCR diversity were shown by the long-lived group, suggesting age selection. Since profiling was done on bulk unsorted PBMCs, naive and antigen-experienced compartments could not be conclusively compared. A strong correlation was found between observed TCR beta diversity and the percentage of naive T cells measured by flow cytometry. Estimates of total diversity based on one million sequenced T cells were regarded as lower bounds and as underestimates. As age increased, observed TCR beta diversity per million T cells dropped in a roughly linear way, and a significant reduction was already evident by age about 40. Because donor CMV infection status was unknown, age-related changes in expanded clonotypes were potentially confounded.

This clonotype was seen a handful of times. Its antigen is not yet known. No much larger clone is present one base from it, and per-base qualities are unavailable. Library preparation used 5' RACE. TCRdb shows the sequencer as Illumina HiSeq 2500. A second roughly 7 to 11 cycle PCR used a sample-barcoded 5' primer and a J-beta primer mix. Each TCR beta cDNA molecule received a unique molecular identifier from a template-switch 5' adaptor carrying 12 random nucleotides. At least 2.5 million CDR3-containing paired-end reads were obtained from each sample. All of the RNA was converted into first-strand cDNA using the Mint cDNA synthesis kit, with a TRBC-specific oligonucleotide serving as the primer. Following uracil-DNA glycosylase treatment, a first 18-cycle PCR with universal primers M1SS and BC2_uni_R was performed on all cDNA. As for how the authors treated the data: Normalization of each sample was performed by random selection of 1 million high-quality reads, each carrying a distinct molecular identifier. Instead of being binned into consensus sequences, reads that shared molecular identifiers were thrown out. MiTCR, with a Q25 quality threshold and the strictest error-elimination algorithm, was used for CDR3 identification, clonotype clustering and error correction. A nonparametric unseen species model with Euler transformation was used to estimate lower-bound total TCR beta diversity. Starting from the raw public reads, TCRdb applied fastp trimming at Q25, assembled clones with MiXCR and retained in-frame beta chains. Every entry covers one CDR3 protein and lists the most common genes and DNA from its rows. The V and J calls reflect TCRdb's pipeline rather than the authors' work. This sample gives more than 550,000 distinct CDR3 sequences in total; 22% of them show up just once. The ten largest clones capture around 21% of the sample.

The CDR3 covers 17 residues, taking in both the cysteine and the phenylalanine. Of all the DNA, just the CDR3 is kept, 51 bases in frame from base 1. In the germline V gene (reference sequence), CDR1 corresponds to SGHAT and CDR2 to FQDESV. Trimmed from V: 5 bases; trimmed from J: 0 bases; junction bases lacking a gene match: 6. Systemically healthy Caucasian individuals from Russia, 39 in total and aged roughly 6 to 100 years, were included as donors. Ten milliliters of peripheral blood were drawn from each donor into EDTA-treated Vacutainer tubes. Ficoll-Paque density-gradient centrifugation was used to isolate PBMCs, with at least 7 million per sample. Trizol reagent was used to extract total RNA from PBMCs, with at least 6 micrograms per sample. For every donor, an aliquot of PBMCs went through flow cytometry to measure the percentages of naive CD45RAhigh/CD27high T cells.

The sequencing sample was made of blood. The TCR comes from a man in his 70s in good health. The receptor chain draws on TRBV11-1 and TRBJ2-3; TRBD2 fits 12 bases in the junction. The bases read TGTGCCAGCAGCCCCCGACTAGCGGGGGCCAGCACAGATACGCAGTATTTT. Its amino acids are CASSPRLAGASTDTQYF.